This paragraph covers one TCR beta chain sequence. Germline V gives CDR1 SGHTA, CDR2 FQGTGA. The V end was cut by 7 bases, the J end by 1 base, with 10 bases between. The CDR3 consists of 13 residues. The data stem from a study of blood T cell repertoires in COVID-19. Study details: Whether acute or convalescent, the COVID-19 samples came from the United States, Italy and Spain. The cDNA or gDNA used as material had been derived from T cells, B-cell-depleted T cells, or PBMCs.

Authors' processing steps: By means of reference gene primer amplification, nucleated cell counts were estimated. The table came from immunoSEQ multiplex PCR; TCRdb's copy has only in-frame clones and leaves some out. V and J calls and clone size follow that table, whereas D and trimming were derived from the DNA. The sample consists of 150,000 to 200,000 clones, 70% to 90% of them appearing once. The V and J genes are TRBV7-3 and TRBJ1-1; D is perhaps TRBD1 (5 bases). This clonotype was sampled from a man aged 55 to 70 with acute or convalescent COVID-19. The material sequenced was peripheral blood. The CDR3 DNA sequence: TGTGCCAGCAACCAGGGATCGAACACTGAAGCTTTCTTT. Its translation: CASNQGSNTEAFF.